The present T cell receptor beta chain was sequenced within a study of PD-L1 blockade in urothelial cancer. Across the study: Every 3 weeks, patients received intravenous atezolizumab 1,200 mg, beginning 2014. Earlier, patients had received 0 to 3 chemotherapy regimens. Most patients, about 90% of the roughly 29, were males with bladder-origin cancer. Findings of the study overall: Survival was better when pretreatment blood TCR clonality fell below the median.

There are a few counts of this clone. The antigen remains unidentified. TCRdb's copy holds only in-frame clones and misses some; the assay was immunoSEQ multiplex PCR. Of 40,000 to 45,000 clones listed, approximately 85% were seen once; the top ten hold 2% to 3%. In germline, CDR1 is MNHEY, CDR2 SMNVEV (reference sequence). This CDR3 is built from 15 residues. The ends were cut back, 0 bases at V and 7 bases at J, with 12 bases in the middle. Sample time point: peripheral blood 6 weeks after treatment start. This TCR was recovered from a man aged 70 or older with urothelial cancer. The specimen was PBMCs, collected around atezolizumab (anti-PD-L1) treatment. This sequence joins TRBV27 and TRBJ1-4; perhaps TRBD1 as D (6 bases). CDR3 sequence (DNA): TGTGCCAGCAGTTTATCGGCAGGGGCGACTGAAAAACTGTTTTTT. It specifies CASSLSAGATEKLFF. The whole variable domain, remainder taken from reference TRBV27 and TRBJ1-4, is EAQVTQNPRYLITVTGKKLTVTCSQNMNHEYMSWYRQDPGLGLRQIYYSMNVEVTDKGDVPEGYKVSRKEKRNFPLILESPSPNQTSLYFCASSLSAGATEKLFFGSGTQLSVL.